Listed below are T cell receptor beta chains from one sample, sequenced in a study of Graves' ophthalmopathy and Graves' hyperthyroidism. TCRdb independently ran MiXCR on the multiplex PCR reads; one entry per CDR3 protein. This sample has approximately 330,000 distinct CDR3 sequences, with roughly a sixth found just once. Specimen: peripheral blood. These receptors originate from an adult man with Graves' ophthalmopathy. Each CDR3 is given with its conserved first and last residue. The order of the fields is D gene, clone size, V gene, J gene, CDR3 protein, CDR3 DNA. D genes are given only for firm matches. Not all rows give a size; the values are once, few, many and, for expanded clones, a class.

d_call: .
clone_size: many
v_call: TRBV6-1
j_call: TRBJ2-3
cdr3_aa: CASSDQGPDTQYF
cdr3_nt: TGTGCCAGCAGTGACCAGGGGCCGGATACGCAGTATTTT

d_call: TRBD1
clone_size: many
v_call: TRBV28
j_call: TRBJ2-7
cdr3_aa: CASGPGGINEQYF
cdr3_nt: TGTGCCAGCGGTCCAGGGGGCATCAACGAGCAGTACTTC

d_call: .
clone_size: many
v_call: TRBV30
j_call: TRBJ1-3
cdr3_aa: CAWDNFSGNTIYF
cdr3_nt: TGTGCCTGGGATAACTTTTCCGGAAACACCATATATTTT

d_call: TRBD1
clone_size: many
v_call: TRBV12-3/TRBV12-4
j_call: TRBJ1-5
cdr3_aa: CASSFGQVNQPQHF
cdr3_nt: TGTGCCAGCAGTTTCGGACAGGTCAATCAGCCCCAGCATTTT

d_call: .
clone_size: many
v_call: TRBV20-1
j_call: TRBJ1-1
cdr3_aa: CSALGQGTEAFF
cdr3_nt: TGCAGTGCCTTAGGCCAGGGCACTGAAGCTTTCTTT

d_call: TRBD1
clone_size: many
v_call: TRBV11-2
j_call: TRBJ2-2
cdr3_aa: CASSSRDRVNTGELFF
cdr3_nt: TGTGCCAGCAGCTCCAGGGACAGGGTAAACACCGGGGAGCTGTTTTTT

d_call: .
clone_size: many
v_call: TRBV6-1
j_call: TRBJ2-7
cdr3_aa: CASSGGPFEQYF
cdr3_nt: TGTGCCAGCAGTGGGGGCCCCTTCGAGCAGTACTTC

d_call: .
clone_size: many
v_call: TRBV5-1
j_call: TRBJ1-5
cdr3_aa: CASSLTGHQPQHF
cdr3_nt: TGCGCCAGCAGCCTGACAGGCCATCAGCCCCAGCATTTT

d_call: .
clone_size: many
v_call: TRBV4-2
j_call: TRBJ1-5
cdr3_aa: CASSQDDKNSNQPQHF
cdr3_nt: TGTGCCAGCAGCCAAGATGACAAAAATAGCAATCAGCCCCAGCATTTT

d_call: .
clone_size: .
v_call: TRBV6-2/TRBV6-3
j_call: TRBJ2-7
cdr3_aa: CASTDNRVTEQYF
cdr3_nt: TGTGCCAGCACCGACAACAGGGTGACCGAGCAGTACTTC

d_call: .
clone_size: many
v_call: TRBV7-2
j_call: TRBJ2-2
cdr3_aa: CASSLSGPNTGELFF
cdr3_nt: TGTGCCAGCAGCTTGAGCGGGCCGAACACCGGGGAGCTGTTTTTT

d_call: .
clone_size: many
v_call: TRBV7-8
j_call: TRBJ1-1
cdr3_aa: CASSLDTDNTEAFF
cdr3_nt: TGTGCCAGCAGCTTAGATACAGACAACACTGAAGCTTTCTTT

d_call: .
clone_size: many
v_call: TRBV12-3/TRBV12-4
j_call: TRBJ2-7
cdr3_aa: CASRSGTHYEQYF
cdr3_nt: TGTGCCAGCAGATCCGGGACGCACTACGAGCAGTACTTC

d_call: TRBD2
clone_size: many
v_call: TRBV19
j_call: TRBJ2-5
cdr3_aa: CASKTSGGLAETQYF
cdr3_nt: TGTGCCAGTAAAACTAGCGGGGGTTTGGCAGAGACCCAGTACTTC

d_call: TRBD2
clone_size: many
v_call: TRBV7-2
j_call: TRBJ2-5
cdr3_aa: CASSQGTSGLQYF
cdr3_nt: TGTGCCAGCAGCCAAGGGACTAGCGGCCTCCAGTACTTC

d_call: .
clone_size: many
v_call: TRBV3-1
j_call: TRBJ1-5
cdr3_aa: CASSPSRTIGQPQHF
cdr3_nt: TGTGCCAGCAGCCCTTCAAGGACAATTGGCCAGCCCCAGCATTTT

d_call: .
clone_size: .
v_call: TRBV28
j_call: TRBJ2-5
cdr3_aa: CASSRPFRRREETQYF
cdr3_nt: TGTGCCAGCAGTCGGCCCTTTCGTCGTCGGGAAGAGACCCAGTACTTC

d_call: TRBD1
clone_size: .
v_call: TRBV5-1
j_call: TRBJ2-5
cdr3_aa: CASSSGTGSLETQYF
cdr3_nt: TGCGCCAGCAGCTCCGGGACAGGGAGTTTAGAGACCCAGTACTTC

d_call: .
clone_size: many
v_call: TRBV7-9
j_call: TRBJ1-2
cdr3_aa: CASSLVRGANYGYTF
cdr3_nt: TGTGCCAGCAGCTTAGTACGGGGTGCGAACTATGGCTACACCTTC

d_call: TRBD1
clone_size: many
v_call: TRBV6-2/TRBV6-3
j_call: TRBJ2-2
cdr3_aa: CASRRDRGFGELFF
cdr3_nt: TGTGCCAGCAGGCGGGACAGGGGGTTCGGGGAGCTGTTTTTT

d_call: .
clone_size: .
v_call: TRBV30
j_call: TRBJ1-2
cdr3_aa: CATHRLANYGYTF
cdr3_nt: TGTGCCACACACAGACTTGCTAACTATGGCTACACCTTC

d_call: .
clone_size: many
v_call: TRBV4-1
j_call: TRBJ1-3
cdr3_aa: CASSQAITGNTIYF
cdr3_nt: TGCGCCAGCAGCCAAGCCATAACTGGAAACACCATATATTTT

d_call: .
clone_size: many
v_call: TRBV6-1
j_call: TRBJ1-2
cdr3_aa: CASSLRGGAPGYTF
cdr3_nt: TGTGCCAGCAGTCTTAGGGGGGGCGCCCCTGGCTACACCTTC

d_call: .
clone_size: .
v_call: TRBV28
j_call: TRBJ1-1
cdr3_aa: CASSAPGVNTEAFF
cdr3_nt: TGTGCCAGCAGTGCCCCCGGGGTGAACACTGAAGCTTTCTTT

d_call: TRBD1
clone_size: many
v_call: TRBV19
j_call: TRBJ1-2
cdr3_aa: CASSTSFGTGYGYTF
cdr3_nt: TGTGCCAGTAGTACCTCATTCGGGACAGGCTATGGCTACACCTTC

d_call: TRBD2
clone_size: many
v_call: TRBV14
j_call: TRBJ2-7
cdr3_aa: CASSQGGLAYEQYF
cdr3_nt: TGTGCCAGCAGCCAAGGTGGACTAGCGTACGAGCAGTACTTC

d_call: .
clone_size: .
v_call: TRBV28
j_call: TRBJ2-7
cdr3_aa: CASSLQEVDEQYF
cdr3_nt: TGTGCCAGCAGTCTCCAGGAGGTCGACGAGCAGTACTTC

d_call: .
clone_size: many
v_call: TRBV30
j_call: TRBJ1-2
cdr3_aa: CAWSLNYGYTF
cdr3_nt: TGTGCCTGGAGTCTGAACTATGGCTACACCTTC

d_call: .
clone_size: .
v_call: TRBV5-1
j_call: TRBJ2-2
cdr3_aa: CASSFRTGELFF
cdr3_nt: TGCGCCAGCAGCTTCAGGACCGGGGAGCTGTTTTTT

d_call: .
clone_size: .
v_call: TRBV28
j_call: TRBJ2-2
cdr3_aa: CASRLGGVAGELFF
cdr3_nt: TGTGCCAGCCGGTTAGGCGGGGTGGCCGGGGAGCTGTTTTTT

d_call: TRBD2
clone_size: many
v_call: TRBV15
j_call: TRBJ2-5
cdr3_aa: CATSRDAGDQETQYF
cdr3_nt: TGTGCCACCAGCAGGGATGCGGGGGACCAAGAGACCCAGTACTTC

d_call: .
clone_size: few
v_call: TRBV6-1
j_call: TRBJ2-7
cdr3_aa: CASSGTAQIEQYF
cdr3_nt: TGTGCCAGCAGCGGGACTGCACAGATCGAGCAGTACTTC

d_call: TRBD2
clone_size: many
v_call: TRBV20-1
j_call: TRBJ2-7
cdr3_aa: CSAKDPLAGDLYEQYF
cdr3_nt: TGCAGTGCCAAAGACCCCCTAGCGGGGGATTTGTACGAGCAGTACTTC

d_call: TRBD1
clone_size: many
v_call: TRBV2
j_call: TRBJ2-7
cdr3_aa: CASRGAGTGSRSEDEQYF
cdr3_nt: TGTGCCAGCAGGGGGGCCGGGACAGGGTCCCGCTCTGAGGACGAGCAGTACTTC

d_call: .
clone_size: many
v_call: TRBV15
j_call: TRBJ2-5
cdr3_aa: CATSRDRAGRQETQYF
cdr3_nt: TGTGCCACCAGCAGAGATCGGGCCGGAAGGCAAGAGACCCAGTACTTC

d_call: TRBD1
clone_size: .
v_call: TRBV7-2
j_call: TRBJ2-7
cdr3_aa: CASSLRGQGGHEQYF
cdr3_nt: TGTGCCAGCAGCTTAAGGGGACAGGGGGGGCACGAGCAGTACTTC

d_call: .
clone_size: few
v_call: TRBV19
j_call: TRBJ1-1
cdr3_aa: CACRTWGLNTEAFF
cdr3_nt: TGTGCCTGTAGGACATGGGGCCTCAACACTGAAGCTTTCTTT

d_call: TRBD1
clone_size: many
v_call: TRBV6-5
j_call: TRBJ1-5
cdr3_aa: CASRQGGNQPQHF
cdr3_nt: TGTGCCAGCAGGCAGGGGGGCAATCAGCCCCAGCATTTT

d_call: .
clone_size: once
v_call: TRBV7-2
j_call: TRBJ2-2
cdr3_aa: CASSLVGCTGELFF
cdr3_nt: TGTGCCAGCAGCTTAGTAGGTTGCACCGGGGAGCTGTTTTTT

d_call: TRBD1
clone_size: few
v_call: TRBV28
j_call: TRBJ2-7
cdr3_aa: CASSVDRGQFLHTNEQYF
cdr3_nt: TGTGCCAGCAGTGTGGACAGGGGGCAATTTCTTCACACTAACGAGCAGTACTTC

d_call: .
clone_size: few
v_call: TRBV4-1
j_call: TRBJ2-7
cdr3_aa: CASSQDNRPRQEQYF
cdr3_nt: TGCGCCAGCAGCCAAGACAACAGGCCGAGACAAGAGCAGTACTTC

d_call: TRBD1
clone_size: many
v_call: TRBV28
j_call: TRBJ2-7
cdr3_aa: CASSLYPTGQGRYEQYF
cdr3_nt: TGTGCCAGCAGTTTATACCCAACGGGACAGGGACGGTACGAGCAGTACTTC

d_call: .
clone_size: many
v_call: TRBV7-2
j_call: TRBJ2-7
cdr3_aa: CASRPPGSEQYF
cdr3_nt: TGTGCCAGCAGACCCCCAGGATCCGAGCAGTACTTC

d_call: .
clone_size: many
v_call: TRBV20-1
j_call: TRBJ1-5
cdr3_aa: CSGAVVDQPQHF
cdr3_nt: TGCAGTGGCGCGGTGGTGGATCAGCCCCAGCATTTT

d_call: .
clone_size: many
v_call: TRBV20-1
j_call: TRBJ1-2
cdr3_aa: CSVGVKGGYTF
cdr3_nt: TGCAGTGTGGGCGTTAAGGGTGGCTACACCTTC

d_call: TRBD2
clone_size: .
v_call: TRBV6-1
j_call: TRBJ2-7
cdr3_aa: CASSSLAGRLYEQYF
cdr3_nt: TGTGCCAGCAGCTCACTAGCGGGACGACTATACGAGCAGTACTTC

d_call: .
clone_size: many
v_call: TRBV2
j_call: TRBJ2-5
cdr3_aa: CGQQSSRQETQYF
cdr3_nt: TGTGGCCAGCAAAGTTCGCGGCAAGAGACCCAGTACTTC

d_call: .
clone_size: many
v_call: TRBV4-1
j_call: TRBJ2-7
cdr3_aa: CASSQGLSYEQYF
cdr3_nt: TGCGCCAGCAGCCAGGGACTGTCCTACGAGCAGTACTTC

d_call: TRBD1
clone_size: many
v_call: TRBV29-1
j_call: TRBJ2-7
cdr3_aa: CSVDEDRGPGEQYF
cdr3_nt: TGCAGCGTTGACGAGGACAGGGGGCCAGGAGAGCAGTACTTC

d_call: .
clone_size: .
v_call: TRBV6-1
j_call: TRBJ1-5
cdr3_aa: CASSTTGPNQPQHF
cdr3_nt: TGTGCCAGCAGCACGACAGGACCCAATCAGCCCCAGCATTTT

d_call: .
clone_size: .
v_call: TRBV11-2
j_call: TRBJ1-3
cdr3_aa: CASSLMTLGNTIYF
cdr3_nt: TGTGCCAGCAGCTTAATGACGCTTGGAAACACCATATATTTT

d_call: TRBD1
clone_size: many
v_call: TRBV6-4
j_call: TRBJ2-7
cdr3_aa: CASSEMAGGPYEQYF
cdr3_nt: TGTGCCAGCAGTGAGATGGCAGGGGGACCTTACGAGCAGTACTTC

d_call: TRBD1
clone_size: many
v_call: TRBV30
j_call: TRBJ1-6
cdr3_aa: CAWSQGQPNSPLHF
cdr3_nt: TGTGCCTGGAGTCAGGGACAGCCAAATTCACCCCTCCACTTT

d_call: .
clone_size: many
v_call: TRBV6-5
j_call: TRBJ1-1
cdr3_aa: CASGLNVRGDTEAFF
cdr3_nt: TGTGCCAGCGGCCTGAACGTACGGGGGGACACTGAAGCTTTCTTT

d_call: .
clone_size: many
v_call: TRBV5-8
j_call: TRBJ1-1
cdr3_aa: CASGLQSGDIAEAFF
cdr3_nt: TGTGCCAGCGGATTACAATCCGGGGATATCGCTGAAGCTTTCTTT

d_call: .
clone_size: .
v_call: TRBV5-1
j_call: TRBJ2-5
cdr3_aa: CASSLAPAGTQETQYF
cdr3_nt: TGCGCCAGCAGCTTGGCGCCGGCAGGGACCCAAGAGACCCAGTACTTC

d_call: .
clone_size: many
v_call: TRBV4-1
j_call: TRBJ2-7
cdr3_aa: CASSHSWGTYEQYF
cdr3_nt: TGCGCCAGCAGCCATTCTTGGGGGACCTACGAGCAGTACTTC